This T cell receptor (beta chain) was captured by sequencing in a study of T-cell reconstitution after alpha-beta-depleted transplantation in children. This CDR3 has 12 amino acids. V dropped 3 bases and J dropped 4 bases, with 6 bases sitting between them. Germline V lookup: CDR1 SGHDT, CDR2 YYEEEE. This clonotype was seen a few times. The authors prepared the TCRbeta library with unique molecular identifiers. TCRdb reprocessed the PCR reads with MiXCR, giving one entry per CDR3 protein. The sample records fewer than 550,000 distinct CDR3 sequences, roughly a tenth being singletons. The starting material was PBMCs from the stem cell graft donor, obtained from the stem cell graft. The origin of this receptor is a human donor who donated a stem cell graft to a child with acute myeloid leukemia. The V call is TRBV5-6, the J call TRBJ2-3; D might be TRBD1 (5 bases). The CDR3 sequence is CASSWTSDTQYF. The DNA for the CDR3 is TGTGCCAGCAGCTGGACATCAGATACGCAGTATTTT.